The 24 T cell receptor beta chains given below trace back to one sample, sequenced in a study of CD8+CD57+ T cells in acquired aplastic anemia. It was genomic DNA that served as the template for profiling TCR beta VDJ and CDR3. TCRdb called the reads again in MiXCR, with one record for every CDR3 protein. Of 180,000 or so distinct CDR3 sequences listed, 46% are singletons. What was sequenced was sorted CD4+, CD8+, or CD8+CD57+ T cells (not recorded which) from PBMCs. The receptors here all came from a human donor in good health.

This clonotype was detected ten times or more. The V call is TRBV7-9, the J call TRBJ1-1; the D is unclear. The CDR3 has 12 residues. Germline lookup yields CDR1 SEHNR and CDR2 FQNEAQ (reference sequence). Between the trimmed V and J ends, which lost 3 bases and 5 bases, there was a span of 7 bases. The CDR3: CASSFRTTEAFF. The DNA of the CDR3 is TGTGCCAGCAGCTTTCGGACGACTGAAGCTTTCTTT.

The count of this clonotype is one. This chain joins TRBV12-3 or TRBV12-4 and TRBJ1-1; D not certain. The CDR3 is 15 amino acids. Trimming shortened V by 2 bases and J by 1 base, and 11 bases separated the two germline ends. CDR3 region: CASSLRRDGNTEAFF. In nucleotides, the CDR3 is TGTGCCAGCAGTTTACGTCGCGACGGGAACACTGAAGCTTTCTTT.

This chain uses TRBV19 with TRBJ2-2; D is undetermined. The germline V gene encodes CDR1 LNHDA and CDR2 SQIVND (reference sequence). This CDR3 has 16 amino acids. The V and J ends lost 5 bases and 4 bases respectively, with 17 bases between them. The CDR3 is CASSQYVGLVTGELFF. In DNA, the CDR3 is TGTGCCAGTAGTCAGTACGTGGGGTTGGTCACCGGGGAGCTGTTTTTT.

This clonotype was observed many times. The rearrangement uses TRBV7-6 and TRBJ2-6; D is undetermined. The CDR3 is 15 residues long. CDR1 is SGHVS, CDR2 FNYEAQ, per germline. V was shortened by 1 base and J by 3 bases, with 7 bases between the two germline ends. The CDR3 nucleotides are TGTGCCAGCAGCTTAGGCCGGGTTGGGGCCAACGTCCTGACTTTC. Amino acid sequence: CASSLGRVGANVLTF.

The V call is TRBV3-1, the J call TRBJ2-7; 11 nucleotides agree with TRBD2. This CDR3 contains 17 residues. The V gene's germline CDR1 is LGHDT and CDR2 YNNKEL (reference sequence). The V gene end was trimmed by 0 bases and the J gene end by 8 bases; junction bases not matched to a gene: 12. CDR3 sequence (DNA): TGTGCCAGCAGCCAAGATCAGCCACTAGCGGGAGAAACCAAGCAGTACTTC. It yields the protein CASSQDQPLAGETKQYF.

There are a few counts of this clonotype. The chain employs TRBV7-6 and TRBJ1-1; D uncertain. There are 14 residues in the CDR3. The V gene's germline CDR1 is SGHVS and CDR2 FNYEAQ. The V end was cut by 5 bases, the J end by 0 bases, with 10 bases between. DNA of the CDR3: TGTGCCAGCAGCGGTCAGGAAATGAACACTGAAGCTTTCTTT. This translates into CASSGQEMNTEAFF.

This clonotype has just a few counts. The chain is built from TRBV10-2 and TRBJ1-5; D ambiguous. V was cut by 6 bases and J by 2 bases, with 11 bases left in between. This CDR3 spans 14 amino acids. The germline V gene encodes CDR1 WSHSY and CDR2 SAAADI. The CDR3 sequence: CASRGDGRNQPQHF. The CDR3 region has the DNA TGCGCCAGCAGAGGAGACGGGCGCAATCAGCCCCAGCATTTT.

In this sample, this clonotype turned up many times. CDR3 DNA: TGTGCCAGCAGTGTAACCGGGAGTGGAAACACCATATATTTT. Translated, it gives CASSVTGSGNTIYF. The chain employs TRBV2 and TRBJ1-3; the D is unclear. The CDR3 is 14 amino acids. V lost 4 bases to trimming and J lost 3 bases, with 10 bases between them. Germline V lookup: CDR1 SNHLY, CDR2 FYNNEI. Filled out from reference TRBV2 and TRBJ1-3, the complete variable domain reads EPEVTQTPSHQVTQMGQEVILRCVPISNHLYFYWYRQILGQKVEFLVSFYNNEISEKSEIFDDQFSVERPDGSNFTLKIRSTKLEDSAMYFCASSVTGSGNTIYFGEGSWLTVV.

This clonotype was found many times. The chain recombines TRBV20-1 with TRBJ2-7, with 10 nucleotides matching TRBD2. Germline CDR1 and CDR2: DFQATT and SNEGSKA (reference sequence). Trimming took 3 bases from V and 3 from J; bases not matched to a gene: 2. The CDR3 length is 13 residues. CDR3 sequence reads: CSASSGRFYEQYF. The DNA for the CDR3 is TGCAGTGCTAGTAGCGGGAGGTTCTACGAGCAGTACTTC.

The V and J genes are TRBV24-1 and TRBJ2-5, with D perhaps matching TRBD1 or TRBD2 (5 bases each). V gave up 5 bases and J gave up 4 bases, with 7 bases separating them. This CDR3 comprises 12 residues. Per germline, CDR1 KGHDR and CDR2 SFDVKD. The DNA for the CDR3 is TGTGCCACCAGTGCAGGGAGAGAGACCCAGTACTTC. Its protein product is CATSAGRETQYF.

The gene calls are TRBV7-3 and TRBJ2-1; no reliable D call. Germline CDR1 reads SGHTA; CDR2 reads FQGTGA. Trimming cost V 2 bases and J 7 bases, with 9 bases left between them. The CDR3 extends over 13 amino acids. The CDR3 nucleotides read TGTGCCAGCAGCTTAGGGTTGGGTAATGAGCAGTTCTTC. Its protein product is CASSLGLGNEQFF.

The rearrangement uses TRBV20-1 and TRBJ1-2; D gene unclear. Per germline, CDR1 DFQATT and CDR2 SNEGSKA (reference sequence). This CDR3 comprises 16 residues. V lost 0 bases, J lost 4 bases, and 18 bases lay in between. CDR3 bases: TGCAGTGCTAGAGAAAGTGACTCGGGGATTGGCTATGGCTACACCTTC. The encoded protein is CSARESDSGIGYGYTF.

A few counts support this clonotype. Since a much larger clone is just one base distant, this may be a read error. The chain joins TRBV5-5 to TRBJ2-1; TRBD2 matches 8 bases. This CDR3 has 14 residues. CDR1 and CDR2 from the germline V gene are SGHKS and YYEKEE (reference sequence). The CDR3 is CASSTLAEYNEQLF. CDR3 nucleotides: TGTGCCAGCAGCACACTAGCGGAGTACAATGAGCAGCTCTTC.

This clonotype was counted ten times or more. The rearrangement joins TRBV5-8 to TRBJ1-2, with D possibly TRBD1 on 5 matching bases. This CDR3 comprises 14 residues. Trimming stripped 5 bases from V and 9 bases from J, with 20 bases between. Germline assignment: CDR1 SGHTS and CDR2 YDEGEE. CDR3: CASSAGTAFFSYTF. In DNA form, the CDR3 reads TGTGCCAGCAGTGCGGGGACCGCGTTTTTTAGCTACACCTTC. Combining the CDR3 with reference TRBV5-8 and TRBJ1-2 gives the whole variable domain EAGVTQSPTHLIKTRGQQATLRCSPISGHTSVYWYQQALGLGLQFLLWYDEGEERNRGNFPPRFSGRQFPNYSSELNVNALELEDSALYLCASSAGTAFFSYTFGSGTRLTVV.

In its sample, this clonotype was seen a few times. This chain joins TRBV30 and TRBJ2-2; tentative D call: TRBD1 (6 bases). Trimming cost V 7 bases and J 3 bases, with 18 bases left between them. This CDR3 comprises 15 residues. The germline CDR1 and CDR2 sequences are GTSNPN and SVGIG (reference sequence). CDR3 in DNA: TGTGCCTCGAATCTGGGGGCTAGGGACACCGGGGAGCTGTTTTTT. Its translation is CASNLGARDTGELFF.

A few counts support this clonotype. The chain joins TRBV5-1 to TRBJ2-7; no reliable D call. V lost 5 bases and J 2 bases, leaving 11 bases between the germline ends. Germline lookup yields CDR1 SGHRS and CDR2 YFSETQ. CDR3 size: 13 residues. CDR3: CASSVGIAYEQYF. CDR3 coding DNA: TGCGCCAGCAGTGTAGGGATAGCCTACGAGCAGTACTTC.

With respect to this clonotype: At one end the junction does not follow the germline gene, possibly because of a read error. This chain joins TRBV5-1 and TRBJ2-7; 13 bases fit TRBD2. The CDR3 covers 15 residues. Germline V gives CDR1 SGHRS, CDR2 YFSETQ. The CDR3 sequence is CASSYGLAGVYGQYF. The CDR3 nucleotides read TGCGCCAGCAGCTACGGACTAGCGGGAGTCTACGGGCAGTACTTC.

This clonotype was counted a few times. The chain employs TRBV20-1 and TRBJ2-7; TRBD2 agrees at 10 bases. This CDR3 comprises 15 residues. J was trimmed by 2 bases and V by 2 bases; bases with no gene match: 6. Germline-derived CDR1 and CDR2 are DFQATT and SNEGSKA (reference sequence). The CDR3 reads CSARPLAGDTYEQYF. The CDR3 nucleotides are TGCAGTGCTAGACCCCTAGCGGGGGATACCTACGAGCAGTACTTC.

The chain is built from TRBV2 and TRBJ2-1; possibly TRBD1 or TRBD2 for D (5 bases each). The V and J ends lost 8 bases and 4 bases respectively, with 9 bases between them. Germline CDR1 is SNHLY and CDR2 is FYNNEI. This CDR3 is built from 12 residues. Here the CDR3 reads CASRDGYNEQFF. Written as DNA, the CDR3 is TGTGCCAGCCGGGACGGTTACAATGAGCAGTTCTTC.

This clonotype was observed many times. This chain's CDR3 is CASSLLGQGSGNTIYF. The CDR3 DNA is TGTGCCAGCAGCTTATTGGGACAGGGGTCTGGAAACACCATATATTTT. The chain carries TRBV7-6 and TRBJ1-3; 10 bases align to TRBD1. The CDR3 has 16 amino acids. The junction had 2 bases not matched to a gene; V was cut back by 2 bases and J by 1 base. Germline V gives CDR1 SGHVS, CDR2 FNYEAQ.

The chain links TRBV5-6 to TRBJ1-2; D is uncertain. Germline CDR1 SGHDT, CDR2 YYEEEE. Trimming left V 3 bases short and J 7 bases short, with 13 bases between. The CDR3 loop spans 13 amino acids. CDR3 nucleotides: TGTGCCAGCAGCTCGGGCCGACTCGGTGGCTACACCTTC. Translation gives CASSSGRLGGYTF.

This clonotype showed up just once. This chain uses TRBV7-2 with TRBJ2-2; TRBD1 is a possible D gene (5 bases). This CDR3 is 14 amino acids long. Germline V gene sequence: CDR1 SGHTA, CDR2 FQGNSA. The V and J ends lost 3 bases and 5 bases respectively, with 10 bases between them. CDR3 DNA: TGTGCCAGCAGCTTGGACAAGGGAACCGGGGAGCTGTTTTTT. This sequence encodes CASSLDKGTGELFF.

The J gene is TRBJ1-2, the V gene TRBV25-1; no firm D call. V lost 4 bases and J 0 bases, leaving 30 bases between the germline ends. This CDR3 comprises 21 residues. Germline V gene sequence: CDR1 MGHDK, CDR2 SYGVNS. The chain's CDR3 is CASSVPFRVAIFLCANYGYTF. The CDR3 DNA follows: TGTGCCAGCAGTGTCCCTTTTAGAGTGGCTATATTCTTATGTGCTAACTATGGCTACACCTTC.

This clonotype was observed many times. The CDR3 loop reads CASSFRLVSTDTQYF. The CDR3 nucleotides are TGTGCCAGCAGCTTCCGACTAGTTAGCACAGATACGCAGTATTTT. V gene TRBV5-8 combines with J gene TRBJ2-3, with a weak D call TRBD2 (6 bases). Between the trimmed V and J ends, which lost 2 bases and 0 bases, there was a span of 10 bases. Germline-derived CDR1 and CDR2 are SGHTS and YDEGEE. CDR3 length: 15 amino acids. Filled out from reference TRBV5-8 and TRBJ2-3, the complete variable domain reads EAGVTQSPTHLIKTRGQQATLRCSPISGHTSVYWYQQALGLGLQFLLWYDEGEERNRGNFPPRFSGRQFPNYSSELNVNALELEDSALYLCASSFRLVSTDTQYFGPGTRLTVL.